The rows below give T cell receptor beta chains drawn from one sample of a study of blood T cell repertoires in COVID-19. This table comes from immunoSEQ multiplex PCR, and its TCRdb copy is limited to in-frame clones, with some not included. The sample has some 200,000 clones; about 85% are singletons. The specimen sequenced was peripheral blood. The receptor set was obtained from an older woman who had recovered from COVID-19. CDR3s include the opening cysteine and the closing phenylalanine or tryptophan. Fields, in order: D gene, clone size, V gene, J gene, CDR3 protein, CDR3 DNA. D genes are given only for firm matches. Not all rows give a size; the values are once, few, many and, for expanded clones, a class.

D: TRBD1
size: -
V: TRBV10-3
J: TRBJ1-2
CDR3: CAISESGDRSNYGYTF
DNA: TGTGCCATCAGTGAGTCCGGGGACAGATCTAACTATGGCTACACCTTC

D: TRBD2
size: -
V: TRBV30
J: TRBJ2-2
CDR3: CAWSTTSGGAMVTGELFF
DNA: TGTGCCTGGAGTACGACTAGCGGGGGGGCCATGGTCACCGGGGAGCTGTTTTTT

D: -
size: -
V: TRBV7-6
J: TRBJ2-2
CDR3: CASSLGQGNTGELFF
DNA: TGTGCCAGCAGCTTAGGGCAGGGAAACACCGGGGAGCTGTTTTTT

D: TRBD1
size: few
V: TRBV5-1
J: TRBJ1-2
CDR3: CASSEKADRAAYGYTF
DNA: TGCGCCAGCAGCGAAAAAGCGGACAGGGCGGCTTATGGCTACACCTTC

D: -
size: -
V: TRBV27
J: TRBJ1-3
CDR3: CASSLDSSGNTIYF
DNA: TGTGCCAGCAGTCTGGACAGCTCTGGAAACACCATATATTTT

D: -
size: -
V: TRBV9
J: TRBJ1-2
CDR3: CASSPGGRYTSNYGYTF
DNA: TGTGCCAGCAGCCCCGGGGGGCGGTACACCTCTAACTATGGCTACACCTTC

D: TRBD1
size: -
V: TRBV18
J: TRBJ1-1
CDR3: CASSLRGTEAFF
DNA: TGTGCCAGCTCACTCAGGGGGACTGAAGCTTTCTTT

D: -
size: -
V: TRBV12-3/TRBV12-4
J: TRBJ2-7
CDR3: CASSFSGHEQYF
DNA: TGTGCCAGCAGTTTCTCTGGGCACGAGCAGTACTTC

D: -
size: -
V: TRBV3-1/TRBV3-2
J: TRBJ1-1
CDR3: CASSQDPSGGTEAFF
DNA: TGTGCCAGCAGCCAAGATCCTTCGGGGGGCACTGAAGCTTTCTTT

D: TRBD1
size: -
V: TRBV6-6
J: TRBJ1-5
CDR3: CASSSGTGSQPQHF
DNA: TGTGCCAGCAGTTCCGGGACAGGGAGTCAGCCCCAGCATTTT

D: -
size: -
V: TRBV7-8
J: TRBJ1-5
CDR3: CASSSQGGSQPQHF
DNA: TGTGCCAGCAGCTCGCAAGGAGGTAGTCAGCCCCAGCATTTT

D: -
size: -
V: TRBV10-3
J: TRBJ2-7
CDR3: CAIRWGGHTNYEQYF
DNA: TGTGCCATTCGGTGGGGAGGCCATACAAACTACGAGCAGTACTTC

D: TRBD1
size: -
V: TRBV5-1
J: TRBJ1-2
CDR3: CASSFRDRGYGYTF
DNA: TGCGCCAGCAGCTTTAGGGACAGGGGCTATGGCTACACCTTC

D: -
size: few
V: TRBV6-5
J: TRBJ1-5
CDR3: CASSPGSNQPQHF
DNA: TGTGCCAGCAGTCCCGGTAGCAATCAGCCCCAGCATTTT

D: -
size: -
V: TRBV12-5
J: TRBJ1-6
CDR3: CASGLVLGLPENSPLHF
DNA: TGTGCTAGTGGTTTGGTCCTTGGTCTGCCCGAGAATTCACCCCTCCACTTT

D: TRBD1
size: -
V: TRBV9
J: TRBJ1-1
CDR3: CASSPRGQGDTEAFF
DNA: TGTGCCAGCAGCCCCCGGGGACAGGGGGACACTGAAGCTTTCTTT

D: -
size: once
V: TRBV20-1
J: TRBJ2-1
CDR3: CSATNIEQFF
DNA: TGCAGTGCAACTAATATTGAGCAGTTCTTC

D: -
size: -
V: TRBV7-3
J: TRBJ2-3
CDR3: CASSPNRGDTQYF
DNA: TGTGCCAGCAGCCCAAATAGGGGGGATACGCAGTATTTT

D: -
size: -
V: TRBV4-1
J: TRBJ2-7
CDR3: CASSQDRVSYEQYF
DNA: TGCGCCAGCAGCCAAGATCGGGTCTCCTACGAGCAGTACTTC

D: -
size: -
V: TRBV2
J: TRBJ1-2
CDR3: CASRVQGPYGYTF
DNA: TGTGCCAGCAGGGTACAGGGTCCCTATGGCTACACCTTC

D: -
size: -
V: TRBV18
J: TRBJ1-1
CDR3: CASSQGLEGSAFF
DNA: TGTGCCAGCTCACAAGGGCTTGAGGGCTCAGCTTTCTTT

D: TRBD1
size: -
V: TRBV30
J: TRBJ1-5
CDR3: CAWSQGTGEQPQHF
DNA: TGTGCCTGGAGTCAAGGGACAGGGGAGCAGCCCCAGCATTTT

D: TRBD2
size: -
V: TRBV6-5
J: TRBJ2-1
CDR3: CASKKGGGAVEQFF
DNA: TGTGCCAGCAAAAAAGGCGGGGGGGCCGTGGAGCAGTTCTTC

D: TRBD1
size: -
V: TRBV5-8
J: TRBJ2-1
CDR3: CASSIRTGWAYNEQFF
DNA: TGTGCCAGCAGCATCCGGACAGGTTGGGCCTACAATGAGCAGTTCTTC

D: -
size: -
V: TRBV5-4
J: TRBJ1-5
CDR3: CASSLGGDNQPQHF
DNA: TGTGCCAGCAGCTTGGGCGGGGACAATCAGCCCCAGCATTTT

D: -
size: many
V: TRBV6-1
J: TRBJ1-5
CDR3: CASREGPGSNQPQHF
DNA: TGTGCCAGCAGGGAAGGACCAGGGAGCAATCAGCCCCAGCATTTT

D: TRBD2
size: -
V: TRBV2
J: TRBJ2-3
CDR3: CASSDAGGPDTQYF
DNA: TGTGCCAGCAGTGACGCGGGGGGGCCAGATACGCAGTATTTT

D: -
size: -
V: TRBV12-3/TRBV12-4
J: TRBJ1-1
CDR3: CASSLGYGGKAFF
DNA: TGTGCCAGCAGTTTAGGATACGGGGGGAAAGCTTTCTTT

D: -
size: -
V: TRBV5-1
J: TRBJ2-3
CDR3: CASSLDSSTDTQYF
DNA: TGCGCCAGCAGCTTGGATTCTAGCACAGATACGCAGTATTTT

D: -
size: -
V: TRBV7-9
J: TRBJ1-6
CDR3: CASSLGGGLGNSPLHF
DNA: TGTGCCAGCAGCTTAGGCGGGGGTCTGGGCAATTCACCCCTCCACTTT

D: -
size: many
V: TRBV7-9
J: TRBJ1-2
CDR3: CASSLRRGRLGDGYTF
DNA: TGTGCCAGCAGCTTGAGGAGGGGTCGATTGGGCGATGGCTACACCTTC

D: TRBD1
size: -
V: TRBV28
J: TRBJ1-5
CDR3: CASTPGQGSQPQHF
DNA: TGTGCCAGCACTCCGGGACAGGGGTCTCAGCCCCAGCATTTT

D: -
size: -
V: TRBV2
J: TRBJ1-1
CDR3: CASRGEGNTEAFF
DNA: TGTGCCAGCAGGGGCGAGGGTAACACTGAAGCTTTCTTT

D: -
size: -
V: TRBV30
J: TRBJ1-2
CDR3: CAWTRQAYGYTF
DNA: TGTGCCTGGACGAGACAGGCCTATGGCTACACCTTC

D: -
size: few
V: TRBV9
J: TRBJ1-6
CDR3: CASSPRDIQSPLHF
DNA: TGTGCCAGCAGCCCGAGGGACATCCAATCACCCCTCCACTTT

D: TRBD1
size: -
V: TRBV6-5
J: TRBJ1-6
CDR3: CASIPTGQGTSPLHF
DNA: TGTGCCAGCATCCCGACGGGACAGGGGACCTCACCCCTCCACTTT

D: -
size: -
V: TRBV23-1
J: TRBJ2-7
CDR3: CASTPEGGSEQYF
DNA: TGCGCCAGCACTCCAGAAGGGGGATCCGAGCAGTACTTC

D: -
size: -
V: TRBV6-5
J: TRBJ1-3
CDR3: CASGTWDFSGNTIYF
DNA: TGTGCCAGCGGGACTTGGGATTTCTCTGGAAACACCATATATTTT

D: TRBD1
size: once
V: TRBV7-2
J: TRBJ2-2
CDR3: CASSLLPNRGWDTGELFF
DNA: TGTGCCAGCAGCTTATTACCTAACAGGGGGTGGGACACCGGGGAGCTGTTTTTT

D: TRBD2
size: -
V: TRBV7-2
J: TRBJ2-3
CDR3: CASSLGGGITSTDTQYF
DNA: TGTGCCAGCAGCTTGGGGGGGGGTATCACTAGCACAGATACGCAGTATTTT

D: -
size: -
V: TRBV6-5
J: TRBJ1-3
CDR3: CASSNRQGNTIYF
DNA: TGTGCCAGCAGTAATAGACAGGGAAACACCATATATTTT

D: TRBD2
size: -
V: TRBV7-9
J: TRBJ2-2
CDR3: CASSLVAGGEETNTGELFF
DNA: TGTGCCAGCAGCTTAGTAGCGGGGGGCGAAGAGACGAACACCGGGGAGCTGTTTTTT

D: -
size: -
V: TRBV27
J: TRBJ1-2
CDR3: CASSPLGGYYGYTF
DNA: TGTGCCAGCAGTCCGTTGGGGGGATACTATGGCTACACCTTC

D: TRBD2
size: once
V: TRBV10-3
J: TRBJ2-1
CDR3: CAISPAGGPYEQFF
DNA: TGTGCCATCAGTCCAGCGGGGGGGCCATATGAGCAGTTCTTC